This T cell receptor beta chain is from a study of beta chain features in type 1 diabetes. Study-wide findings and caveats: Relative to healthy donors, patients appeared to have naive, central memory and Treg TCRB repertoires that were more similar. In every one of the four CD4+ subsets, TCRB CDR3s were moderately but significantly shorter in Type 1 diabetes patients.

Isolated RNA was reverse transcribed in full, so expressed TCRB transcripts were sequenced. Clones were sequenced by immunoSEQ multiplex PCR, and TCRdb holds only the in-frame ones, with some missing. This sample has tens of thousands of clones; 45% to 50% occur once, and the top ten carry 0.65% to 0.85%. Germline loops: CDR1 SGHNT, CDR2 YENEEA. The CDR3 covers 12 residues. Trimming removed 5 bases from V and 0 bases from J, with 5 bases in between. Points on this clone: Its antigen is unknown.

This TCR was recovered from a man under 40 with type 1 diabetes. Sequencing was done on a sample of central memory CD4+ T cells from blood. The genes are TRBV11-3 and TRBJ2-7, with no clear D. The CDR3 region has the DNA TGTGCCAGCAGCCCTAGCTCCTACGAGCAGTACTTC. It is translated as CASSPSSYEQYF.